This T cell receptor (beta chain) originates from a study of response to subunit inactivated influenza vaccine. Findings of the study overall: There was a suggestion from the authors that each seasonal influenza vaccination recruits few new T cells.

Note on this clonotype: Antigen specificity is unknown.

TCRdb used MiXCR to reprocess the RT-PCR reads, holding one entry per CDR3 protein. The sample consists of about 480,000 distinct CDR3 sequences, about 25% of them appearing once. There are 14 residues in the CDR3. V was pared by 9 bases and J by 6 bases, with 11 bases of the junction left unmatched. CDR1 and CDR2 (germline): KGHSH, LQKENI. The chain links TRBV18 to TRBJ1-1; 9 positions agree with TRBD1. The receptor comes from a man aged 50-60 years who received an inactivated influenza vaccine. Specimen: CD4+ T cells sorted from PBMCs, collected around 5 days after vaccination. The CDR3 bases are TGTGCCAGTACACGGACAGGGGACTTTTCTGAAGCTTTCTTT. Encoded protein: CASTRTGDFSEAFF.